This T cell receptor beta chain stems from a study of blood T cell repertoires in COVID-19. V lost 5 bases and J lost 1, with 10 bases in between. Germline CDR1 is GTSNPN and CDR2 is SVGIG (reference sequence). This CDR3 has 13 residues. The protocol was immunoSEQ multiplex PCR, while the TCRdb copy is restricted to in-frame clones and leaves out a portion. The repertoire has about 52,000 clones, under 90% of them found once; the top ten carry approximately 8.1%. This TCR was recovered from a man older than 75 with active or convalescent COVID-19. The source material was peripheral blood. The J gene is TRBJ2-3, the V gene TRBV30; perhaps TRBD2 as D (5 bases). The CDR3 sequence is CAWLGRGTDTQYF. For the CDR3, the DNA is TGTGCCTGGTTAGGGCGGGGCACAGATACGCAGTATTTT.